Listed below are T cell receptor beta chains from one sample, sequenced in a study of T cells in Graves' hyperthyroidism and ophthalmopathy. TCRdb re-called the multiplex PCR reads through MiXCR, storing one row per CDR3 protein. Of hundreds of thousands of distinct CDR3 sequences detected, around 16% appear once; the ten largest clones hold around 4%. Source material: blood. The receptor source for this set is a woman in her 30s with Graves' hyperthyroidism. Each CDR3 is given with its conserved first and last residue. Not every row has a clone size; where given, it reads once, few, many or a size class.

J gene | V gene | clone size | CDR3 protein
TRBJ2-7 | TRBV19 | - | CASSTQRGGSGIEQYF
TRBJ2-5 | TRBV10-3 | many | CAIGTGLGETQYF
TRBJ2-7 | TRBV9 | - | CASSPRQGWEQYF
TRBJ2-7 | TRBV6-2/TRBV6-3 | - | CASSPGQGVEQYF
TRBJ2-1 | TRBV9 | - | CASSVGGRVNEQFF
TRBJ1-5 | TRBV27 | many | CASSPQEVWGYGQPQHF
TRBJ2-7 | TRBV29-1 | many | CSVVAGSSYEQYF
TRBJ1-3 | TRBV18 | - | CASSPLENSGNTIYF
TRBJ1-2 | TRBV7-8 | many | CASRKGVQLGLNNGYTF
TRBJ2-2 | TRBV20-1 | - | CSARVEGAHLTGELFF
TRBJ2-7 | TRBV5-6 | few | CASSFGTEHYEQYF
TRBJ1-5 | TRBV28 | many | CASSTDSGSNQPQHF
TRBJ1-1 | TRBV6-1 | - | CASSPDRAVTEAFF
TRBJ2-1 | TRBV5-1 | many | CASSFLSSGSGSYNEQFF
TRBJ2-3 | TRBV20-1 | - | CSAPPFSGRARDTQYF
TRBJ2-7 | TRBV2 | many | CASSVRGGYEQYF
TRBJ2-4 | TRBV6-9 | few | CASSYINRNIQYF
TRBJ2-3 | TRBV27 | - | CASSPLDSTSGMTDTQYF
TRBJ2-1 | TRBV30 | many | CAWNPGTSGRNEQFF
TRBJ2-7 | TRBV27 | many | CASSLRGRVYEQYF
TRBJ2-2 | TRBV2 | few | CASSPSSLRVGTGELFF
TRBJ1-4 | TRBV2 | many | CASSEDRGWKLFF
TRBJ2-5 | TRBV2 | many | CASYRDRVQETQYF
TRBJ2-1 | TRBV7-2 | many | CASSPSYSGQNEQFF
TRBJ2-4 | TRBV4-2 | few | CASSPNGGAIAKNIQYF
TRBJ1-6 | TRBV27 | few | CASSYQGLNSPLHF
TRBJ2-1 | TRBV6-1 | - | CASSHDGYNEQFF
TRBJ1-2 | TRBV27 | - | CASSLSPPAVGGYTF
TRBJ2-6 | TRBV28 | - | CASIQSGANVLTF
TRBJ2-7 | TRBV7-2 | many | CASSLVGLAGDEQYF
TRBJ2-3 | TRBV7-8 | few | CASSTRDSRVTDTQYF
TRBJ2-7 | TRBV6-1 | - | CASSEFLTYEQYF
TRBJ2-7 | TRBV10-3 | many | CAISEGRWDEQYF
TRBJ1-1 | TRBV20-1 | many | CSASRGLGTEAFF
TRBJ2-1 | TRBV28 | many | CASSFAEIYNEQFF
TRBJ2-3 | TRBV6-1 | many | CASSEQGIGTDTQYF
TRBJ1-2 | TRBV9 | - | CASSEGAQETQTNYGYTF
TRBJ2-4 | TRBV3-1 | - | CASSQDSGIAKNIQYF
TRBJ1-4 | TRBV3-1 | few | CASQGSGAGKLFF
TRBJ1-1 | TRBV3-1 | few | CASSQGVYTEAFF
TRBJ2-5 | TRBV7-8 | many | CASSSAGTDQETQYF
TRBJ2-2 | TRBV27 | many | CASSPLAENTGELFF
TRBJ2-5 | TRBV19 | many | CASSRLAGGETQYF
TRBJ1-3 | TRBV6-2/TRBV6-3 | few | CASSYTGTGNTIYF
TRBJ1-2 | TRBV3-1 | many | CASSRRDRAGYTF
TRBJ1-5 | TRBV20-1 | many | CSAWTGRNQPQHF
TRBJ2-7 | TRBV29-1 | few | CSVRPGGWEQYF
TRBJ2-5 | TRBV19 | - | CASKVGGGQETQYF
TRBJ1-2 | TRBV13 | few | CASSLGRRVNDGYTF
TRBJ1-5 | TRBV7-2 | few | CASSLAGYPNQPQHF
TRBJ2-7 | TRBV29-1 | - | CSVEGTSGRGTYEQYF
TRBJ2-7 | TRBV12-3/TRBV12-4 | - | CASSSTSGRGEQYF